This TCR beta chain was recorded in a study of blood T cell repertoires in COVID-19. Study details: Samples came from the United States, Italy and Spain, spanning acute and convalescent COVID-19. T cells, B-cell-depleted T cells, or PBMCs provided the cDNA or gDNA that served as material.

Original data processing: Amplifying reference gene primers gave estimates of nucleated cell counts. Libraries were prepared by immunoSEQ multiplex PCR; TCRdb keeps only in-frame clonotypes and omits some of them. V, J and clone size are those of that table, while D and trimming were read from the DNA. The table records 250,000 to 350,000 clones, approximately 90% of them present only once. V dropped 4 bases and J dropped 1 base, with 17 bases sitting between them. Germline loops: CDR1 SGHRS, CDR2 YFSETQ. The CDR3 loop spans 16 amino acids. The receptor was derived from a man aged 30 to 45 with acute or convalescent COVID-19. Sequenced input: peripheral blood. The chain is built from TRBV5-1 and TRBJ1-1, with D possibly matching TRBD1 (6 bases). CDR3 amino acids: CASSRGVRTANTEAFF. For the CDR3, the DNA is TGCGCCAGCAGCCGGGGTGTGAGGACAGCGAACACTGAAGCTTTCTTT.